This TCR beta chain originates from a study of control samples from healthy donors and cancer patients. With 4 bases removed from V and 1 base from J, the gap between germline ends came to 8 bases. Germline V gives CDR1 LGHDT, CDR2 YNNKEL (reference sequence). The CDR3 covers 14 residues. Using immunoSEQ multiplex PCR, the repertoire was profiled, and TCRdb retains in-frame clones only, with some absent. Among about 180,000 clones listed, approximately 94% were seen once. V usage is TRBV3-1 (or the pseudogene TRBV3-2) and J usage is TRBJ1-3; tentative D call: TRBD1 (6 bases). The receptor was derived from a man aged 30 to 45 in good health. The sample comprised blood. CDR3 sequence (DNA): TGTGCCAGCAGCCCACAGGGTTCTGGAAACACCATATATTTT. Translated, it gives CASSPQGSGNTIYF.